These 2 T cell receptor beta chains were sequenced from one sample in a study of blood T cells in healthy people across ages. Through a sample-barcoded 5' primer and a J-beta primer mix, a second PCR was run for roughly 7 to 12 cycles. Via MiXCR, TCRdb re-called the 5' RACE reads, giving one row per CDR3 protein. This repertoire shows roughly 730,000 distinct CDR3 sequences, around 50% found once; its top ten account for 25% to 30%. The sample consisted of blood. Receptor source: a man aged 40-55 years in good health.

The rearrangement uses TRBV6-2 or TRBV6-3 and TRBJ2-7; the D is unclear. The CDR3 is 11 amino acids. Per the germline V gene, CDR1 is MNHEY and CDR2 is SVGEGT. V was shortened by 6 bases and J by 4 bases, with 7 bases between the two germline ends. The CDR3 loop reads CASRQHYEQYF. In nucleotides, the CDR3 is TGTGCCAGCAGGCAACATTACGAGCAGTACTTC.

The CDR3 reads CASSSLEGTGAYEQYF. The CDR3 bases are TGTGCCAGCAGCTCACTTGAAGGAACAGGGGCCTACGAGCAGTACTTC. This chain connects TRBV7-9 to TRBJ2-7, with TRBD1 identical over 7 bases. The CDR3 contains 16 residues. The V segment lost 4 bases and the J segment 2 bases; nucleotides outside the gene matches: 11. Germline-derived CDR1 and CDR2 are SEHNR and FQNEAQ (reference sequence).